Below are 19 T cell receptor beta chains sequenced from a single sample in a study of T cell responses to AZD1222 COVID-19 vaccine. Assay: immunoSEQ multiplex PCR; the TCRdb copy retains only in-frame clones and omits some. The sample contains 140,000 to 150,000 clones, around 92% of which appear only once. The input for sequencing was peripheral blood, taken 28 days after the second AZD1222 dose. The receptors originated from an adult who received the AZD1222 COVID-19 vaccine.

This clone is a singleton in its sample. The rearrangement joins TRBV6-5 to TRBJ1-5; D uncertain. The germline CDR1 and CDR2 sequences are MNHEY and SVGAGI. V gave up 0 bases and J gave up 6 bases, with 6 bases separating them. This CDR3 comprises 13 residues. CDR3 DNA: TGTGCCAGCAGTTACTCGACACGTCAGCCCCAGCATTTT. Amino acid sequence: CASSYSTRQPQHF.

The V call is TRBV29-1, the J call TRBJ2-1, with 13 positions matching TRBD2. CDR3 length: 14 residues. Germline V lookup: CDR1 SQVTM, CDR2 ANQGSEA. J gave up 6 bases and V 6 bases, and 5 bases lay outside the gene matches. The CDR3 DNA reads as TGCAGCGTCAGACTAGCGGGAGGTAGCAATGAGCAGTTCTTC. It is translated as CSVRLAGGSNEQFF.

The chain uses TRBV9 and TRBJ1-1; D is unclear. The CDR3 runs 14 residues. The V and J ends lost 0 bases and 1 base respectively, with 7 bases between them. CDR1 and CDR2 from the germline V gene are SGDLS and YYNGEE. DNA for the CDR3: TGTGCCAGCAGCGTAGGTCCGGAGAACACTGAAGCTTTCTTT. This encodes CASSVGPENTEAFF.

The CDR3 sequence: CASSSQVNYGYTF. For the CDR3, the DNA is TGTGCCAGCAGCTCCCAGGTCAACTATGGCTACACCTTC. The chain combines TRBV7-9 with TRBJ1-2, with D hard to call. This CDR3 contains 13 residues. CDR1 SEHNR and CDR2 FQNEAQ come from the germline V gene (reference sequence). V lost 4 bases, J lost 2 bases, and 8 bases lay in between.

This rearrangement joins TRBV19 to TRBJ1-4; no firm D call. V was shortened by 5 bases and J by 8 bases, with 18 bases between the two germline ends. Germline values: CDR1 LNHDA, CDR2 SQIVND (reference sequence). This CDR3 is 15 amino acids long. The CDR3 sequence: CASSGIGAVREKLFF. The CDR3 DNA reads as TGTGCCAGTAGTGGAATCGGAGCTGTCCGCGAAAAACTGTTTTTT.

V usage is TRBV27 and J usage is TRBJ1-4; a possible D gene is TRBD1 (6 bases). This CDR3 is built from 15 residues. Germline V gene sequence: CDR1 MNHEY, CDR2 SMNVEV (reference sequence). V lost 3 bases and J 3 bases, leaving 11 bases between the germline ends. CDR3 in DNA: TGTGCCAGCAGTTTGGGGGCTGTGGCTAATGAAAAACTGTTTTTT. This gives the protein CASSLGAVANEKLFF.

This chain connects TRBV14 to TRBJ2-3; D not resolved. Germline V gives CDR1 SGHDN, CDR2 FVKESK. V shed 1 base and J shed 8 bases, with 16 bases lying between them. There are 15 residues in the CDR3. The CDR3 coding sequence is TGTGCCAGCAGCCAAGCAAACAACCCCGCTTTTACGCAGTATTTT. Translated: CASSQANNPAFTQYF.

The chain joins TRBV10-3 to TRBJ2-7; 9 bases align to TRBD1. CDR3 length: 17 residues. V lost 8 bases, J lost 4 bases, and 18 bases stayed unmatched. CDR1 is ENHRY, CDR2 SYGVKD, per germline. CDR3 sequence: CAIRTPLIDRGSYEQYF. The CDR3 nucleotides are TGTGCCATCCGAACGCCTTTGATTGACAGGGGGTCGTACGAGCAGTACTTC.

The gene calls are TRBV28 and TRBJ2-3, with 10 positions matching TRBD1. The CDR3 has 14 residues. With V trimmed by 5 bases and J by 8 bases, 7 bases remained unmatched. Germline assignment: CDR1 MDHEN and CDR2 SYDVKM. CDR3 loop: CASSPGQGGGTQYF. The CDR3 DNA reads TGTGCCAGCAGTCCAGGACAGGGGGGAGGTACGCAGTATTTT. The complete variable domain, with remaining parts taken from reference TRBV28 and TRBJ2-3, reads DVKVTQSSRYLVKRTGEKVFLECVQDMDHENMFWYRQDPGLGLRLIYFSYDVKMKEKGDIPEGYSVSREKKERFSLILESASTNQTSMYLCASSPGQGGGTQYFGPGTRLTVL.

As DNA, the CDR3 is TGTGCCAGCAGTACAGGGGGAACTGAAGCTTTCTTT. Its translation: CASSTGGTEAFF. The chain combines TRBV28 with TRBJ1-1, with 8 bases aligning to TRBD1. CDR1 is MDHEN, CDR2 SYDVKM, per germline. This CDR3 region has 12 residues. After removal of 5 bases from V and 5 bases from J, the junction contained 1 base not matched to a gene.

The chain carries TRBV7-6 and TRBJ2-3; 12 positions agree with TRBD2. The CDR3 loop spans 16 amino acids. In germline, CDR1 is SGHVS, CDR2 FNYEAQ. J was trimmed by 0 bases and V by 3 bases; bases with no gene match: 1. CDR3 loop: CASSLGTSGSTDTQYF. Written as DNA, the CDR3 is TGTGCCAGCAGCTTGGGGACTAGCGGGAGCACAGATACGCAGTATTTT.

The chain couples TRBV28 to TRBJ1-6; no definite D call. With 3 bases removed from V and 9 bases from J, the gap between germline ends came to 12 bases. CDR3 length: 14 residues. Germline loops: CDR1 MDHEN, CDR2 SYDVKM. The CDR3 DNA follows: TGTGCCAGCAGTTTGTACACCGCCGCTTCACCCCTCCACTTT. The encoded protein is CASSLYTAASPLHF.

This sequence joins TRBV6-1 and TRBJ2-4; 11 bases are shared with TRBD2. The CDR3 is 16 residues long. The V segment lost 3 bases and the J segment 6 bases; nucleotides outside the gene matches: 7. Germline V gene data show CDR1 as MNHNS and CDR2 as SASEGT. CDR3 amino acids: CASSETSGTPPNIQYF. The CDR3 DNA reads as TGTGCCAGCAGTGAGACTAGCGGGACCCCGCCAAACATTCAGTACTTC.

This rearrangement joins TRBV5-1 to TRBJ1-4; 8 bases match TRBD1. The trim removed 7 bases at V and 8 bases at J, leaving 10 bases unmatched. CDR3 length: 14 residues. Germline loops: CDR1 SGHRS, CDR2 YFSETQ. The CDR3 nucleotides read TGCGCCAGCGGCCTTGACAGGGGTACGGAAAAACTGTTTTTT. It codes for CASGLDRGTEKLFF.

This clone occurred once. This CDR3 is CASSSTPNTEAFF. CDR3 sequence (DNA): TGTGCCAGCAGTTCGACACCGAACACTGAAGCTTTCTTT. The chain has TRBV6-2 or TRBV6-3 and TRBJ1-1; unclear D gene. Trimming shortened V by 4 bases and J by 1 base, and 7 bases separated the two germline ends. In germline, CDR1 is MNHEY, CDR2 SVGEGT. The CDR3 has 13 amino acids.

This chain joins TRBV30 and TRBJ2-7; 8 nucleotides match TRBD2. The CDR3 covers 14 residues. Germline assignment: CDR1 GTSNPN and CDR2 SVGIG (reference sequence). V gave up 6 bases and J gave up 5 bases; unmatched junction bases: 12. CDR3 in amino acids: CACTTGGSNNEQYF. CDR3 in DNA: TGTGCCTGCACTACGGGGGGGAGTAACAACGAGCAGTACTTC.

The chain combines TRBV3-1 (or the pseudogene TRBV3-2) with TRBJ1-2; D not resolved. CDR1 LGHDT and CDR2 YNNKEL come from the germline V gene (reference sequence). The CDR3 consists of 15 residues. V was clipped by 0 bases and J by 8 bases, with 16 bases between them. As DNA, the CDR3 is TGTGCCAGCAGCCAAGAACGGTTACATCTAAGAGGCTACACCTTC. Translation gives CASSQERLHLRGYTF.

The gene calls are TRBV3-1 (or the pseudogene TRBV3-2) and TRBJ2-1; weak D call: TRBD1 (6 bases). Germline assignment: CDR1 LGHDT and CDR2 YNNKEL (reference sequence). This CDR3 has 15 amino acids. V lost 0 bases, J lost 2 bases, and 8 bases lay in between. CDR3 bases: TGTGCCAGCAGCCAAGATTACAGGGCCTACAATGAGCAGTTCTTC. Amino acids: CASSQDYRAYNEQFF.

This chain connects TRBV30 to TRBJ1-1; 9 bases line up with TRBD1. The germline V gene has CDR1 GTSNPN and CDR2 SVGIG (reference sequence). The CDR3 is 12 amino acids. The chain's CDR3 is CATDRGNTEAFF. The CDR3 nucleotides are TGTGCGACGGACAGGGGGAACACTGAAGCTTTCTTT. Complete variable domain (other parts from reference TRBV30 and TRBJ1-1): SQTIHQWPATLVQPVGSPLSLECTVEGTSNPNLYWYRQAAGRGLQLLFYSVGIGQISSEVPQNLSASRPQDRQFILSSKKLLLSDSGFYLCATDRGNTEAFFGQGTRLTVV.